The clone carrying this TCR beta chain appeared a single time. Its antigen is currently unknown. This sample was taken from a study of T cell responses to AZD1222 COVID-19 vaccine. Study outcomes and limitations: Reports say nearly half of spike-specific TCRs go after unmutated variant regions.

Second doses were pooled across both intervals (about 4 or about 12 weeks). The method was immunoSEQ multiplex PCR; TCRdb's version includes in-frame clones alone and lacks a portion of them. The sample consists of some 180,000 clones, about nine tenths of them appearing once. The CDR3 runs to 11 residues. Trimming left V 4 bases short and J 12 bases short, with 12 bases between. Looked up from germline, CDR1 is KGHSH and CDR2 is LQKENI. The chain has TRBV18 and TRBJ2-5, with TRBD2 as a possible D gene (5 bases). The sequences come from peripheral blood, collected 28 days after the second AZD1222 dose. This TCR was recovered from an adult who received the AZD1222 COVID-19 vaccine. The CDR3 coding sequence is TGTGCCAGCTCACGGGAGATTCCGAAGTACTTC. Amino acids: CASSREIPKYF.